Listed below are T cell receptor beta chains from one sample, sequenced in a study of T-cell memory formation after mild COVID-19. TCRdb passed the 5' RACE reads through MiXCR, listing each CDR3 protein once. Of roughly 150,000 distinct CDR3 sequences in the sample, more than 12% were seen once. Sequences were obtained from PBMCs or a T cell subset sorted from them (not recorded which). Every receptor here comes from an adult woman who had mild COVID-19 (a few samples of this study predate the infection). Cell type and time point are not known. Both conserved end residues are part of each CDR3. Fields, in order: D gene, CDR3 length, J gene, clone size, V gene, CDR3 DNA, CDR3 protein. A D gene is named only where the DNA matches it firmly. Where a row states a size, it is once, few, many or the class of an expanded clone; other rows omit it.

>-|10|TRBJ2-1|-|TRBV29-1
TGCAGCGCCATAATGGTAAGGAAGTTCTTC
CSAIMVRKFF
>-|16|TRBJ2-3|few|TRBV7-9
TGTGCCAGCAGCTTGCACAGGGCACGCGGCACAGATACGCAGTATTTT
CASSLHRARGTDTQYF
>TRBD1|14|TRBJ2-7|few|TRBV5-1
TGCGCCAGCAGGCCCGGACAGGGGATGTACGAGCAGTACTTC
CASRPGQGMYEQYF
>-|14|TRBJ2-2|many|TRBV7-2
TGTGCCAGCAGCTTAAGCCAGGGCACCGGGGAGCTGTTTTTT
CASSLSQGTGELFF
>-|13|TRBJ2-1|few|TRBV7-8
TGTGCCAGCAGCTTAGTCCCAGGCTTAGAGCAGTTCTTC
CASSLVPGLEQFF
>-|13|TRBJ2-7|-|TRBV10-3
TGTGCCATCAGTGTCGGCAACCCTTACGAGCAGTACTTC
CAISVGNPYEQYF
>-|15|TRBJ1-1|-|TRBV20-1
TGCAGTGCTAGAGATAAAGCGGTGGAGGACACTGAAGCTTTCTTT
CSARDKAVEDTEAFF
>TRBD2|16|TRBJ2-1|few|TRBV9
TGTGCCAGCAGCGTATACTTAGCGGGGGCCTACAATGAGCAGTTCTTC
CASSVYLAGAYNEQFF
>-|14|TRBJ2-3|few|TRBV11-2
TGTGCCAGCAGCTTGGTCACATTACCAGATACGCAGTATTTT
CASSLVTLPDTQYF
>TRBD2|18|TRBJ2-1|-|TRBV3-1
TGTGCCAGCAGCCAAGATTCCCTAGCGGGCGGCCCCTACAATGAGCAGTTCTTC
CASSQDSLAGGPYNEQFF
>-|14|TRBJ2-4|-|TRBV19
TGTGCCAGTAGTAAGGTGTACGATGGGAACATTCAGTACTTC
CASSKVYDGNIQYF
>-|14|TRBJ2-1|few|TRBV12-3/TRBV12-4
TGTGCCAGCAGCAGTGGCGGGTGGAACAATGAGCAGTTCTTC
CASSSGGWNNEQFF
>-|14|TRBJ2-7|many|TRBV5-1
TGCGCCAGCAGCTTGGTGGTGAGCTCCTACGAGCAGTACTTC
CASSLVVSSYEQYF
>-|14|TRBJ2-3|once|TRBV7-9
TGTGCCAGCAGCTTAGCGTGGACGGTTAGTACGCAGTATTTT
CASSLAWTVSTQYF
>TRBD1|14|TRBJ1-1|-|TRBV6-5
TGTGCCAGCAGTTCCTGGACAGGGAACACTGAAGCTTTCTTT
CASSSWTGNTEAFF
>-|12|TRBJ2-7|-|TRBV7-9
TGTGCCAGCAGCCCGGAAGGGTCGGAACAGTACTTC
CASSPEGSEQYF
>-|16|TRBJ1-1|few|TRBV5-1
TGCGCCAACCTACGGGTGGGACAAAGGAAGGGCGCTGAAGCTTTCTTT
CANLRVGQRKGAEAFF
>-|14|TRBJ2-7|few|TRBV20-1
TGCAGTGTCCCCCGAAGACCGCGCTCCTACGAGCAGTACTTC
CSVPRRPRSYEQYF
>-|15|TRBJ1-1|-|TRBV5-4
TGTGCCAGCAGCTATTACAGGTACGCGAACACTGAAGCTTTCTTT
CASSYYRYANTEAFF
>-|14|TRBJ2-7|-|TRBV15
TGTGCCACCAGCAGAGATGAAACGGACTACGAGCAGTACTTC
CATSRDETDYEQYF
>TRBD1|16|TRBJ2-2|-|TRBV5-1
TGCGCCAGCAGCCCGAGCGGGACAGGGCAGCACCGGGAGCTGTTTTTT
CASSPSGTGQHRELFF
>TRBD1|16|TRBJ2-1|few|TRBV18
TGTGCCAGCTCACCTAAACAGGGGGCCACATACAATGAGCAGTTCTTC
CASSPKQGATYNEQFF
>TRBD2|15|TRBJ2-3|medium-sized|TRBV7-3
TGTGCCAGCAGCTTTAGCGGGGGGGCCGAAGATACGCAGTATTTT
CASSFSGGAEDTQYF
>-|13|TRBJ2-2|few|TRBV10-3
TGTGCCATCAGTGCCGGGAACACCGGGGAGCTGTTTTTT
CAISAGNTGELFF
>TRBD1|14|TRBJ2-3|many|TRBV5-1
TGCGCCAGCAGCACAGGGGGGCTCACAGATACGCAGTATTTT
CASSTGGLTDTQYF
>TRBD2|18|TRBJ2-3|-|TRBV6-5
TGTGCCAGCAGTTACTCGAAAACTAGCGGGAGGAGGGCAGATACGCAGTATTTT
CASSYSKTSGRRADTQYF
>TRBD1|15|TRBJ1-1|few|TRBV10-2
TGCGCCAGCAGTGGTACTCAGGGGGCTCGGACTGAAGCTTTCTTT
CASSGTQGARTEAFF
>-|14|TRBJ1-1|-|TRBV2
TGTGCCAGCGGTCTTTTGAGCCCCGGCACTGAAGCTTTCTTT
CASGLLSPGTEAFF